This passage covers 25 T cell receptor beta chains from one sample sequenced in a study of blood T cell repertoires in COVID-19. This table comes from immunoSEQ multiplex PCR, and its TCRdb copy is limited to in-frame clones, with some not included. The sample lists 200,000 to 250,000 clones, more than 80% seen once, with 1.8% in the top ten. Input material: PBMCs or T cells enriched from blood (not recorded which). These receptors originate from a man in his 60s who had recovered from COVID-19.

The gene calls are TRBV5-6 and TRBJ2-1; a weak D match, TRBD2 (6 bases). In germline, CDR1 is SGHDT, CDR2 YYEEEE. The CDR3 contains 16 residues. V was pared by 7 bases and J by 7 bases, with 24 bases between. The CDR3 bases are TGTGCCAGCTCTGCGGGCTTAGTACCCGGGGGAAATGAGCAGTTCTTC. It specifies CASSAGLVPGGNEQFF.

The chain carries TRBV5-4 and TRBJ1-1; 7 nucleotides match TRBD1. Per germline, CDR1 SGHNT and CDR2 YYREEE (reference sequence). V shed 3 bases and J 1 base; nucleotides not matched to a gene: 9. The CDR3 covers 16 residues. As DNA, the CDR3 is TGTGCCAGCAGCTCGCTACAGGGGCCGACGAACACTGAAGCTTTCTTT. This sequence encodes CASSSLQGPTNTEAFF.

This sequence joins TRBV29-1 and TRBJ2-3, with 10 bases aligning to TRBD2. Looked up from germline, CDR1 is SQVTM and CDR2 is ANQGSEA. This CDR3 contains 14 residues. With V trimmed by 5 bases and J by 4 bases, 6 bases remained unmatched. The CDR3: CSVSSSGGADTQYF. The CDR3, as DNA: TGCAGCGTTAGTTCTAGCGGGGGTGCAGATACGCAGTATTTT.

This rearrangement joins TRBV5-1 to TRBJ2-7, with TRBD1 matching over 7 bases. After removal of 4 bases from V and 2 bases from J, the junction contained 9 bases not matched to a gene. Germline CDR1 is SGHRS and CDR2 is YFSETQ. The CDR3 has 15 amino acids. CDR3 bases: TGCGCCAGCAGCGCCCGACAGGGTTCCGCCTACGAGCAGTACTTC. The encoded protein is CASSARQGSAYEQYF.

The CDR3 DNA follows: TGTGCCAGCTCACCACTTGACGGCGCGGGTGAGACCCAGTACTTC. As protein: CASSPLDGAGETQYF. The chain carries TRBV18 and TRBJ2-5, with D perhaps matching TRBD2 (5 bases). The CDR3 covers 15 residues. Trimming removed 1 base from V and 5 bases from J, with 14 bases in between. The germline gives CDR1 KGHSH, CDR2 LQKENI. Drawing the rest from reference TRBV18 and TRBJ2-5, the complete variable domain is NAGVMQNPRHLVRRRGQEARLRCSPMKGHSHVYWYRQLPEEGLKFMVYLQKENIIDESGMPKERFSAEFPKEGPSILRIQQVVRGDSAAYFCASSPLDGAGETQYFGPGTRLLVL.

The rearrangement uses TRBV6-6 and TRBJ2-5, with a possible D match to TRBD1 (6 bases). The CDR3 spans 13 residues. Germline assignment: CDR1 MNHNY and CDR2 SVGAGI (reference sequence). V shed 7 bases and J shed 3 bases, with 12 bases lying between them. CDR3 protein: CASKATGKETQYF. For the CDR3, the DNA is TGTGCCAGCAAAGCTACAGGGAAAGAGACCCAGTACTTC.

The chain combines TRBV3-1 (or the pseudogene TRBV3-2) with TRBJ1-4; 9 nucleotides agree with TRBD1. The CDR3 covers 18 residues. Germline CDR1 reads LGHDT; CDR2 reads YNNKEL (reference sequence). J was trimmed by 2 bases and V by 3 bases; bases with no gene match: 10. CDR3: CASSHGQGSRGTNEKLFF. CDR3 DNA: TGTGCCAGCAGCCACGGACAGGGGTCAAGGGGGACTAATGAAAAACTGTTTTTT.

This clone was recorded once. The genes are TRBV2 and TRBJ2-2; perhaps TRBD1 as D (6 bases). Deletions cut 6 bases from V and 5 bases from J, with 13 bases between. Germline loops: CDR1 SNHLY, CDR2 FYNNEI. This CDR3 has 14 residues. CDR3 coding DNA: TGTGCCAGCAGAGGCAGGGGTTTAACCGGGGAGCTGTTTTTT. This translates into CASRGRGLTGELFF.

The rearrangement uses TRBV4-1 and TRBJ1-6, with D tentatively TRBD1 (5 bases). V was cut by 3 bases and J by 7 bases, with 19 bases left in between. From germline, CDR1 is MGHRA and CDR2 YSYEKL. The CDR3 loop spans 17 amino acids. The CDR3, as DNA: TGCGCCAGCAGCCAGCCGGAACAGGCTCCATCAAATTCACCCCTCCACTTT. It yields the protein CASSQPEQAPSNSPLHF.

For the CDR3, the DNA is TGTGCCAGCAGCCGATACACAGGGTCCTACGAGCAGTACTTC. This encodes CASSRYTGSYEQYF. The chain combines TRBV6-5 with TRBJ2-7; the D gene is possibly TRBD1 (6 bases). The CDR3 loop spans 14 amino acids. CDR1 and CDR2 from the germline V gene are MNHEY and SVGAGI. Trimming pared 6 bases from V and 1 base from J, leaving 13 bases between.

The genes are TRBV19 and TRBJ1-1, with D possibly matching TRBD1 (6 bases). Deletions cut 6 bases from V and 5 bases from J, with 22 bases between. Germline V gene data show CDR1 as LNHDA and CDR2 as SQIVND (reference sequence). The CDR3 has 16 residues. CDR3 nucleotide sequence: TGTGCCAGTAGGCCGGGACACTCTCTCAAAGGGACTGAAGCTTTCTTT. Amino acids: CASRPGHSLKGTEAFF.

The chain links TRBV5-1 to TRBJ1-1; D gene unclear. Trimming took 0 bases from V and 7 from J, leaving 13 bases between them. The germline gives CDR1 SGHRS, CDR2 YFSETQ. The length of the CDR3 is 14 residues. CDR3 sequence (DNA): TGCGCCAGCAGCTTGGATGTGTCGTCGTATGAAGCTTTCTTT. Protein product: CASSLDVSSYEAFF.

This chain links TRBV3-1 (or the pseudogene TRBV3-2) with TRBJ2-7; 10 bases align to TRBD2. The CDR3 length is 15 residues. Germline lookup yields CDR1 LGHDT and CDR2 YNNKEL (reference sequence). With 2 bases clipped from V and 2 bases from J, the junction kept 3 bases outside the gene matches. In DNA form, the CDR3 reads TGTGCCAGCAGCCAACTAGCGGGGGTCACCTACGAGCAGTACTTC. It codes for CASSQLAGVTYEQYF.

V and J are TRBV7-8 and TRBJ2-7; TRBD2 agrees at 11 bases. The germline V gene has CDR1 SGHVS and CDR2 FQNEAQ. The CDR3 has 15 amino acids. Trimming removed 5 bases from V and 5 bases from J; junction bases left unmatched: 8. CDR3 nucleotides: TGTGCCAGCAGCCAAACTAGCGGGGGCAGGGACGAGCAGTACTTC. Its translation is CASSQTSGGRDEQYF.

The rearrangement links TRBV27 to TRBJ2-7; 12 nucleotides align to TRBD2. The CDR3 totals 15 residues. CDR1 and CDR2 from the germline V gene are MNHEY and SMNVEV (reference sequence). After removal of 5 bases from V and 2 bases from J, the junction contained 4 bases not matched to a gene. The CDR3 sequence: CASSTRTSGAYEQYF. The CDR3 bases are TGTGCCAGCAGTACCCGGACTAGCGGGGCCTACGAGCAGTACTTC.

The chain links TRBV27 to TRBJ1-4; 7 bases line up with TRBD1. CDR1 is MNHEY, CDR2 SMNVEV, per germline (reference sequence). The CDR3 sequence is 16 residues long. J was trimmed by 2 bases and V by 2 bases; bases with no gene match: 5. CDR3 amino acids: CASSLRGLGTNEKLFF. The CDR3 region has the DNA TGTGCCAGCAGTTTAAGGGGGCTTGGGACTAATGAAAAACTGTTTTTT.

The gene calls are TRBV5-6 and TRBJ1-5, with 7 bases aligning to TRBD1. The CDR3 totals 15 residues. V shed 4 bases, J shed 6 bases, and the junction held 10 bases outside the gene matches. Germline CDR1 reads SGHDT; CDR2 reads YYEEEE. DNA for the CDR3: TGTGCCAGCAGCCTCGGACAGGCGAAGGGTCAGCCCCAGCATTTT. This sequence encodes CASSLGQAKGQPQHF.

About this clone itself: Other DNA sequences in this specimen translate into the identical CDR3. The chain has TRBV19 and TRBJ1-5, with 8 bases matching TRBD1. V shed 6 bases, J shed 7 bases, and the junction held 2 bases outside the gene matches. The V gene's germline CDR1 is LNHDA and CDR2 SQIVND (reference sequence). CDR3 length equals 12 residues. CDR3 nucleotide sequence: TGTGCCAGTAGGGACAGGGAACAGCCCCAGCATTTT. Its protein product is CASRDREQPQHF.

This clone was recorded once. V gene TRBV27 combines with J gene TRBJ2-2; TRBD1 matches at 9 bases. CDR3 size: 15 residues. J gave up 6 bases and V 3 bases, and 5 bases lay outside the gene matches. CDR1 and CDR2 from the germline V gene are MNHEY and SMNVEV (reference sequence). Written as DNA, the CDR3 is TGTGCCAGCAGTTTTGTACAGGGGGCGCCCGGGGAGCTGTTTTTT. This gives the protein CASSFVQGAPGELFF.

This clone has more than one count but fewer than ten. This sequence joins TRBV5-6 and TRBJ2-1; the D is unclear. Germline V gives CDR1 SGHDT, CDR2 YYEEEE. The CDR3 length is 15 residues. Trimming cost V 4 bases and J 0 bases, with 11 bases left between them. The chain's CDR3 is CASSRGGYSYNEQFF. The CDR3 DNA reads as TGTGCCAGCAGCAGAGGTGGCTACTCCTACAATGAGCAGTTCTTC. Full variable domain (rest looked up from reference TRBV5-6 and TRBJ2-1): DAGVTQSPTHLIKTRGQQVTLRCSPKSGHDTVSWYQQALGQGPQFIFQYYEEEERQRGNFPDRFSGHQFPNYSSELNVNALLLGDSALYLCASSRGGYSYNEQFFGPGTRLTVL.

The V gene is TRBV7-6, the J gene TRBJ1-2; 7 bases are a match to TRBD1. J lost 0 bases, V lost 5 bases, and 9 bases had no gene match. CDR1 and CDR2 from the germline V gene are SGHVS and FNYEAQ. This CDR3 comprises 16 residues. The CDR3 DNA reads TGTGCCAGCAGCGCCGCGGGACAGATGACTAACTATGGCTACACCTTC. It specifies CASSAAGQMTNYGYTF.

The chain combines TRBV7-2 with TRBJ2-5; no clear D gene. Germline values: CDR1 SGHTA, CDR2 FQGNSA. V shed 0 bases and J shed 1 base, with 9 bases lying between them. This CDR3 contains 15 residues. CDR3 in amino acids: CASSLAGQSQETQYF. The CDR3 DNA reads TGTGCCAGCAGCTTAGCGGGCCAGAGCCAAGAGACCCAGTACTTC.

V gene TRBV6-5 combines with J gene TRBJ1-1; D is uncertain. Germline values: CDR1 MNHEY, CDR2 SVGAGI. Deletions cut 6 bases from V and 0 bases from J, with 11 bases between. The CDR3 totals 14 residues. CDR3 bases: TGTGCCAGCAGCTATGACTTCATGAACACTGAAGCTTTCTTT. It translates to CASSYDFMNTEAFF.

The chain recombines TRBV20-1 with TRBJ2-1; 9 positions agree with TRBD1. The trim removed 3 bases at V and 7 bases at J, leaving 7 bases unmatched. The CDR3 extends over 14 amino acids. CDR1 and CDR2 (germline): DFQATT, SNEGSKA (reference sequence). The CDR3 region has the DNA TGCAGTGCTAGTAAGGGGACAGGGCTTAATGAGCAGTTCTTC. This gives the protein CSASKGTGLNEQFF.

J is TRBJ1-4 and V is TRBV12-5, with D tentatively TRBD1 (6 bases). Germline V gene sequence: CDR1 LGHNT, CDR2 FRNRAP. This CDR3 spans 15 amino acids. V was clipped by 6 bases and J by 3 bases, with 14 bases between them. The CDR3 sequence: CASGSLGTPNEKLFF. CDR3 coding DNA: TGTGCTAGTGGATCCCTCGGGACACCTAATGAAAAACTGTTTTTT.